These 22 T cell receptor beta chains were all obtained from the same sample, sequenced in a study of T cells after yellow fever vaccination. Each CDR3 protein gets one entry after TCRdb re-called the 5' RACE reads with MiXCR. The top ten clones hold about 0.51% of a sample with approximately 300,000 distinct CDR3 sequences, 10% to 15% of them seen once. This specimen was CD4+ T cells sorted from PBMCs, taken 45 days after the yellow fever booster vaccination. These TCRs come from a man aged 30 to 39 who received the YFV17D yellow fever vaccine.

The rearrangement links TRBV6-5 to TRBJ1-1; TRBD1 agrees at 9 bases. The CDR3 contains 15 residues. Germline V gene sequence: CDR1 MNHEY, CDR2 SVGAGI. With V trimmed by 5 bases and J by 7 bases, 11 bases remained unmatched. This CDR3 reads CASSHRDRDGGEAFF. The CDR3 DNA reads TGTGCCAGCAGTCACCGGGACAGGGATGGCGGTGAAGCTTTCTTT.

This clonotype was seen a handful of times. The chain's CDR3 is CATSDSVAKNIQYF. CDR3 DNA: TGTGCCACCAGTGACAGCGTAGCCAAAAACATTCAGTACTTC. This chain connects TRBV24-1 to TRBJ2-4, with no clear D. The CDR3 runs to 14 residues. The ends were cut back, 4 bases at V and 0 bases at J, with 6 bases in the middle. Germline values: CDR1 KGHDR, CDR2 SFDVKD.

The chain combines TRBV6-1 with TRBJ2-1, with 9 bases lining up with TRBD2. V gave up 4 bases and J gave up 8 bases; unmatched junction bases: 6. There are 14 residues in the CDR3. CDR1 and CDR2 (germline): MNHNS, SASEGT. CDR3 amino acids: CASSGASGAHEQFF. As DNA, the CDR3 is TGTGCCAGCAGTGGGGCTAGCGGGGCCCATGAGCAGTTCTTC.

This clonotype has only a few counts. The rearrangement joins TRBV6-5 to TRBJ1-5; D is unclear. Trimming pared 0 bases from V and 5 bases from J, leaving 5 bases between. CDR1 and CDR2 (germline): MNHEY, SVGAGI. The CDR3 is made up of 13 amino acids. The CDR3 DNA is TGTGCCAGCAGTTACTCGATGCATCAGCCCCAGCATTTT. Translation gives CASSYSMHQPQHF.

There are many counts of this clonotype. J is TRBJ1-3 and V is TRBV29-1, with D perhaps TRBD1 (6 bases). Germline V gives CDR1 SQVTM, CDR2 ANQGSEA. V was shortened by 7 bases and J by 0 bases, with 10 bases between the two germline ends. The CDR3 loop spans 13 amino acids. The CDR3, as DNA: TGCAGCGGAAGGGGGGACTCTGGAAACACCATATATTTT. It yields the protein CSGRGDSGNTIYF. Using reference TRBV29-1 and TRBJ1-3 for the parts outside the CDR3, the full variable domain is SAVISQKPSRDICQRGTSLTIQCQVDSQVTMMFWYRQQPGQSLTLIATANQGSEATYESGFVIDKFPISRPNLTFSTLTVSNMSPEDSSIYLCSGRGDSGNTIYFGEGSWLTVV.

CDR3 loop: CSAKTSGRGQETQYF. The CDR3 coding sequence is TGCAGTGCAAAGACTAGCGGGAGAGGCCAAGAGACCCAGTACTTC. V and J are TRBV20-1 and TRBJ2-5, with TRBD2 matching over 12 bases. The length of the CDR3 is 15 residues. V was clipped by 6 bases and J by 1 base; unmatched bases: 6. CDR1 is DFQATT and CDR2 is SNEGSKA in the germline V gene (reference sequence).

This clonotype was seen many times. This chain joins TRBV20-1 and TRBJ2-3; D gene unclear. Germline CDR1 reads DFQATT; CDR2 reads SNEGSKA (reference sequence). The CDR3 runs 10 residues. V shed 5 bases and J shed 3 bases, with 3 bases lying between them. Written as DNA, the CDR3 is TGCAGTGCTTTGACAGATACGCAGTATTTT. It yields the protein CSALTDTQYF.

The chain combines TRBV29-1 with TRBJ2-5, with D unresolved. The CDR3 loop spans 10 amino acids. Trimming removed 6 bases at V and 10 bases at J, with 12 bases between. Germline lookup yields CDR1 SQVTM and CDR2 ANQGSEA. Here the CDR3 DNA reads TGCAGCGTGGCTGTTGGGTTCCAGTACTTC. Amino acid sequence: CSVAVGFQYF. Together with reference TRBV29-1 and TRBJ2-5, the CDR3 gives the full variable domain: SAVISQKPSRDICQRGTSLTIQCQVDSQVTMMFWYRQQPGQSLTLIATANQGSEATYESGFVIDKFPISRPNLTFSTLTVSNMSPEDSSIYLCSVAVGFQYFGPGTRLLVL.

The chain links TRBV7-9 to TRBJ1-6; 7 nucleotides align to TRBD1. The V gene end was trimmed by 5 bases and the J gene end by 7 bases; junction bases not matched to a gene: 5. Germline CDR1 is SEHNR and CDR2 is FQNEAQ (reference sequence). The CDR3 is 14 residues long. The CDR3 is CASSTGQPNSPLHF. CDR3 bases: TGTGCCAGCAGCACGGGACAGCCAAATTCACCCCTCCACTTT.

The rearrangement links TRBV2 to TRBJ2-7; TRBD2 agrees at 13 bases. CDR1 and CDR2 from the germline V gene are SNHLY and FYNNEI. V was clipped by 4 bases and J by 7 bases; unmatched bases: 4. This CDR3 comprises 14 residues. CDR3 residues: CASSGTSGSREQYF. The DNA of the CDR3 is TGTGCCAGCAGTGGGACTAGCGGGAGTCGAGAGCAGTACTTC.

This chain uses TRBV5-4 with TRBJ2-3, with a tentative D call TRBD1 (5 bases). The CDR3 loop spans 14 amino acids. Germline-derived CDR1 and CDR2 are SGHNT and YYREEE (reference sequence). Trimming shortened V by 3 bases and J by 2 bases, and 10 bases separated the two germline ends. This CDR3 is CASSSQETTDTQYF. CDR3 sequence (DNA): TGTGCCAGCAGCTCACAGGAGACCACAGATACGCAGTATTTT.

This clonotype was observed a few times. V and J are TRBV28 and TRBJ2-1; no firm D call. Germline V gene data show CDR1 as MDHEN and CDR2 as SYDVKM. The CDR3 extends over 13 amino acids. V dropped 8 bases and J dropped 0 bases, with 8 bases sitting between them. CDR3 residues: CASWRSSYNEQFF. The CDR3 nucleotides are TGTGCCAGCTGGCGGAGCTCCTACAATGAGCAGTTCTTC.

In its sample, this clonotype was seen a few times. The chain recombines TRBV20-1 with TRBJ2-1; D is ambiguous. This CDR3 contains 15 residues. Germline CDR1 DFQATT, CDR2 SNEGSKA (reference sequence). V shed 0 bases and J shed 2 bases, with 11 bases lying between them. CDR3 in amino acids: CSARDSGFTYNEQFF. The CDR3 DNA follows: TGCAGTGCTAGAGATAGTGGTTTCACCTACAATGAGCAGTTCTTC.

The chain is built from TRBV15 and TRBJ2-6; tentative D call: TRBD1 (6 bases). The CDR3 has 16 residues. CDR1 and CDR2 (germline): LNHNV, YYDKDF (reference sequence). V was trimmed by 1 base and J by 1 base, leaving 8 bases between them. Here the CDR3 reads CATSRATGSGANVLTF. The CDR3 DNA is TGTGCCACCAGCAGAGCCACAGGGTCTGGGGCCAACGTCCTGACTTTC.

A few counts support this clonotype. The chain is built from TRBV12-3 or TRBV12-4 and TRBJ2-7; no firm D call. This CDR3 comprises 14 residues. Trimming shortened V by 3 bases and J by 2 bases, and 11 bases separated the two germline ends. CDR3 nucleotide sequence: TGTGCCAGCAGTTTTGGGTGGTCCGCCTACGAGCAGTACTTC. It is translated as CASSFGWSAYEQYF.

At least ten counts were recorded for this clonotype. V usage is TRBV5-1 and J usage is TRBJ1-6; TRBD1 matches 10 bases. With 4 bases clipped from V and 7 bases from J, the junction kept 8 bases outside the gene matches. The CDR3 consists of 16 residues. Per the germline V gene, CDR1 is SGHRS and CDR2 is YFSETQ. The chain's CDR3 is CASSQEGQGRNSPLHF. The CDR3 bases are TGCGCCAGCAGCCAAGAGGGACAGGGGAGGAATTCACCCCTCCACTTT.

The genes are TRBV20-1 and TRBJ2-3; TRBD2 is a possible D gene (5 bases). V gave up 4 bases and J gave up 6 bases, with 17 bases separating them. This CDR3 spans 14 amino acids. Germline CDR1 and CDR2: DFQATT and SNEGSKA (reference sequence). For the CDR3, the DNA is TGCAGTGCTAAGGGCCCCGGGATTGGCGATACGCAGTATTTT. Translating gives CSAKGPGIGDTQYF.

The chain joins TRBV7-2 to TRBJ2-3, with 7 bases identical to TRBD2. The CDR3 consists of 14 residues. Looked up from germline, CDR1 is SGHTA and CDR2 is FQGNSA. Germline trimming cut 3 bases from V and 3 bases from J; bases unmatched to any gene: 3. This CDR3 reads CASSLGRETDTQYF. The DNA for the CDR3 is TGTGCCAGCAGCTTGGGGCGGGAGACAGATACGCAGTATTTT. The full variable domain, in which reference TRBV7-2 and TRBJ2-3 provide the parts outside the CDR3, is GAGVSQSPSNKVTEKGKDVELRCDPISGHTALYWYRQSLGQGLEFLIYFQGNSAPDKSGLPSDRFSAERTGGSVSTLTIQRTQQEDSAVYLCASSLGRETDTQYFGPGTRLTVL.

This clonotype was found a few times. The J gene is TRBJ2-7, the V gene TRBV28; TRBD2 matches at 7 bases. Germline values: CDR1 MDHEN, CDR2 SYDVKM. The CDR3 covers 14 residues. With 5 bases clipped from V and 2 bases from J, the junction kept 6 bases outside the gene matches. Here the CDR3 DNA reads TGTGCCAGCAGTGTATTGGCGGGGGCCTACGAGCAGTACTTC. As protein: CASSVLAGAYEQYF.

CDR3 residues: CASSLQQGRDETQYF. CDR3 in DNA: TGTGCCAGCAGCTTGCAACAGGGGCGCGATGAGACCCAGTACTTC. The chain recombines TRBV5-4 with TRBJ2-5; 7 bases align to TRBD1. V dropped 1 base and J dropped 5; count of bases not matched to a gene: 8. The CDR3 has 15 residues. Per the germline V gene, CDR1 is SGHNT and CDR2 is YYREEE (reference sequence).

This chain connects TRBV5-1 to TRBJ2-5, with D unclear. From germline, CDR1 is SGHRS and CDR2 YFSETQ. Between the trimmed V and J ends, which lost 4 bases and 3 bases, there was a span of 10 bases. The CDR3 has 13 amino acids. The CDR3 region is CASSRGSKETQYF. The CDR3, as DNA: TGCGCCAGCAGCCGCGGTTCCAAAGAGACCCAGTACTTC.

This clonotype was counted a few times. The chain joins TRBV12-3 or TRBV12-4 to TRBJ2-1, with D possibly being TRBD1 (6 bases). This CDR3 is 15 amino acids long. V lost 0 bases to trimming and J lost 8 bases, with 14 bases between them. CDR3 protein: CASSLAHREGDEQFF. The CDR3 nucleotides read TGTGCCAGCAGTTTAGCGCACAGGGAAGGGGATGAGCAGTTCTTC.